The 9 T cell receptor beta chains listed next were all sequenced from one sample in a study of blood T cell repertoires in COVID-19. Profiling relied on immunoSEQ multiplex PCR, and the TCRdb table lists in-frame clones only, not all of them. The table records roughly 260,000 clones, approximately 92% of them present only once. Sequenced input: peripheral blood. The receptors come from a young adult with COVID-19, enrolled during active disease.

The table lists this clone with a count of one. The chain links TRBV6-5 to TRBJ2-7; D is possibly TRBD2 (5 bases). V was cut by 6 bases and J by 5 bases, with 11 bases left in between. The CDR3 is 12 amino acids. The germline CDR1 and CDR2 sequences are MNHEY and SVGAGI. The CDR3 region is CASRQASHEQYF. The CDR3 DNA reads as TGTGCCAGCAGACAAGCTAGCCACGAGCAGTACTTC.

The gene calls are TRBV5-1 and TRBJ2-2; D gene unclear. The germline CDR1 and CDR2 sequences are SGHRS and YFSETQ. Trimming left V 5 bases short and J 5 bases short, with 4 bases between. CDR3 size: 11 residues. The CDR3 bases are TGCGCCAGCAGTAGTACCGGGGAGCTGTTTTTT. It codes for CASSSTGELFF.

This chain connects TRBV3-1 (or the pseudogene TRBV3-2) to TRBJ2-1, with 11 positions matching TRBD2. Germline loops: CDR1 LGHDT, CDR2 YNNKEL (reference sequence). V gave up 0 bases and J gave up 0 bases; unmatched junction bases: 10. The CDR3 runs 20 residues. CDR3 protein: CASSQEPRTSGRNSYNEQFF. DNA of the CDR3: TGTGCCAGCAGCCAAGAACCCCGGACTAGCGGGCGGAACTCCTACAATGAGCAGTTCTTC.

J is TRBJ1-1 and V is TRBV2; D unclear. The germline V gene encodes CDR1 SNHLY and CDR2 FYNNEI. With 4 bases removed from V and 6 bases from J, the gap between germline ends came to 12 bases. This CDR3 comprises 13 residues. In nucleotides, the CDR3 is TGTGCCAGCAGTGGACTTGGGGAGGCTGAAGCTTTCTTT. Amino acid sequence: CASSGLGEAEAFF.

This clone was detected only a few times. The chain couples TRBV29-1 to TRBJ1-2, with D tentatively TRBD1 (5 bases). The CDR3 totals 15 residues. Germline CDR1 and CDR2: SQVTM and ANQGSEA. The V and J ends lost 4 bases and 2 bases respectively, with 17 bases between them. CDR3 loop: CSVGSRTGSNYGYTF. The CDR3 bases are TGCAGCGTTGGTTCTCGAACAGGTTCCAACTATGGCTACACCTTC. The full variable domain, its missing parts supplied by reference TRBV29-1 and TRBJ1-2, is SAVISQKPSRDICQRGTSLTIQCQVDSQVTMMFWYRQQPGQSLTLIATANQGSEATYESGFVIDKFPISRPNLTFSTLTVSNMSPEDSSIYLCSVGSRTGSNYGYTFGSGTRLTVV.

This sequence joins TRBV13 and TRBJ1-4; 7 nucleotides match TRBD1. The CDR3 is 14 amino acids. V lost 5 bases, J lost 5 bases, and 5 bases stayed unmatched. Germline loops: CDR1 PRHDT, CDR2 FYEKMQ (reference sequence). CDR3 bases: TGTGCCAGCAGCCTGGGACAGTTAAATGAAAAACTGTTTTTT. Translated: CASSLGQLNEKLFF.

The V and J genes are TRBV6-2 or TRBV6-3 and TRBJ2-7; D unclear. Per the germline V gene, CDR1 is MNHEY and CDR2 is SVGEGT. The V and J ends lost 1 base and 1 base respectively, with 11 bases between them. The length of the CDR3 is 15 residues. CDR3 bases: TGTGCCAGCAGTTACTTTAACAGACCTTCCTACGAGCAGTACTTC. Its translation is CASSYFNRPSYEQYF.

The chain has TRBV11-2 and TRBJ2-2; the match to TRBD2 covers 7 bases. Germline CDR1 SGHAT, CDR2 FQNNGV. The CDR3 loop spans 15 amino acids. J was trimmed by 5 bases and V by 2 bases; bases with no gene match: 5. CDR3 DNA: TGTGCCAGCAGCTTAACAGCGGGGCGAACCGGGGAGCTGTTTTTT. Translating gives CASSLTAGRTGELFF.

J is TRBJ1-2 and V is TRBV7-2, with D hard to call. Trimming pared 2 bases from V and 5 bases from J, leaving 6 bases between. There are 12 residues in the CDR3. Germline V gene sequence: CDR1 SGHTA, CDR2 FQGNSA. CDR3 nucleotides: TGTGCCAGCAGCTTAAATCCATATGGCTACACCTTC. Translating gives CASSLNPYGYTF.